This T cell receptor beta chain derives from a study of blood T cell repertoires in COVID-19. As originally analysed: It was from reference gene primer amplification that nucleated cell counts were estimated. Assay: immunoSEQ multiplex PCR; the TCRdb copy retains only in-frame clones and omits some. V, J and clone size reflect that table, while D and trimming were determined from the DNA. Among some 390,000 clones listed, about 91% were seen once. V lost 2 bases to trimming and J lost 15 bases; unmatched junction nucleotides: 7. This CDR3 spans 14 amino acids. Germline V lookup: CDR1 KGHDR, CDR2 SFDVKD.

The receptor's source is a woman in her thirties or forties with COVID-19, enrolled during active disease. Sequences were obtained from peripheral blood. The chain links TRBV24-1 to TRBJ2-1; 12 bases match TRBD2. The CDR3 region is CATSDSSGRVGPFF. The CDR3 DNA follows: TGTGCCACCAGTGATTCTAGCGGGAGGGTCGGTCCGTTCTTC.